Detailed here is one T cell receptor beta chain. Its target is unknown. The source of the sample is a study of tumor-infiltrating lymphocytes in primary liver carcinoma. The CDR3 contains 13 residues. Per germline, CDR1 SEHNR and CDR2 FQNEAQ (reference sequence). Trimming removed 4 bases from V and 9 bases from J, with 13 bases in between. A constant-region primer served to make TCR beta cDNA from about 0.5 ug total RNA. Slightly modified ARM-PCR served as the procedure for the TCR beta libraries. These libraries came from three rounds of nested multiplex PCR. It was with TRBV1-TRBV30 forward primers and a C-beta reverse primer that the first two PCR rounds were run, at approximately 9 cycles each. A single record per CDR3 protein comes from TCRdb applying MiXCR to the multiplex PCR reads. The sample contains 100,000 to 150,000 distinct CDR3 sequences, 64% of which appear only once. Study-level findings and limits: In tumor-adjacent and tumor-blood pairs, overlap was lower than in tumor region pairs.

The study co-extracted DNA and RNA from around 20-30 mg of unsorted bulk tissue. Five separate regions per tumor were sampled. Material: liver tumor tissue from sampling region 3. Subset denoted: tumor region T3, left-lateral pole. The clonotype was recovered from an older woman with primary liver carcinoma and hepatitis B virus infection. The chain joins TRBV7-9 to TRBJ1-5, with a tentative D call TRBD1 (5 bases). For the CDR3, the DNA is TGTGCCAGCAGCTGGGGACGTGATCTGCCCCAGCATTTT. Protein product: CASSWGRDLPQHF.